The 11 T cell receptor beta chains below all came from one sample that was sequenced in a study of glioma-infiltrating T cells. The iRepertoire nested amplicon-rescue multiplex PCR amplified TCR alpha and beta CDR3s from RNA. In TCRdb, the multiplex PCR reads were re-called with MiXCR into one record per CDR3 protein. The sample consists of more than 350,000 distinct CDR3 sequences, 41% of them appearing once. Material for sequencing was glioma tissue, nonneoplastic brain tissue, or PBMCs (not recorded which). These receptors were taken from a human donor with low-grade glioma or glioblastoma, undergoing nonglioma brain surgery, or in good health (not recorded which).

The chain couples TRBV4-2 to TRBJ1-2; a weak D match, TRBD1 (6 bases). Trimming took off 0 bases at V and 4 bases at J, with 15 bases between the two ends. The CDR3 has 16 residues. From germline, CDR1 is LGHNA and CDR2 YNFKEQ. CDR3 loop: CASSQDPRGLGYGYTF. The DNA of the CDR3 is TGTGCCAGCAGCCAAGACCCTCGGGGGCTCGGCTATGGCTACACCTTC.

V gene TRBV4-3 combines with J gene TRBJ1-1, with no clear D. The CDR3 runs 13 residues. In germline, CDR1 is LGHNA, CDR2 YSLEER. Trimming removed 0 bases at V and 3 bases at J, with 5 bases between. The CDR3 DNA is TGCGCCAGCAGCCAAGAAGGTCACACTGAAGCTTTCTTT. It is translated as CASSQEGHTEAFF.

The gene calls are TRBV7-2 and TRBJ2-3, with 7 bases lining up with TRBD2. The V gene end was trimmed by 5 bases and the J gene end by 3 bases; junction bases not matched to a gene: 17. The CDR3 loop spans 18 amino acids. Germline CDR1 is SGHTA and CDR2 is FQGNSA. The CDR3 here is CASSGPAWGGSETDTQYF. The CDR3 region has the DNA TGTGCCAGCAGCGGGCCAGCGTGGGGCGGGAGTGAGACAGATACGCAGTATTTT. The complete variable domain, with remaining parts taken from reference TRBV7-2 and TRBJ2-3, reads GAGVSQSPSNKVTEKGKDVELRCDPISGHTALYWYRQSLGQGLEFLIYFQGNSAPDKSGLPSDRFSAERTGGSVSTLTIQRTQQEDSAVYLCASSGPAWGGSETDTQYFGPGTRLTVL.

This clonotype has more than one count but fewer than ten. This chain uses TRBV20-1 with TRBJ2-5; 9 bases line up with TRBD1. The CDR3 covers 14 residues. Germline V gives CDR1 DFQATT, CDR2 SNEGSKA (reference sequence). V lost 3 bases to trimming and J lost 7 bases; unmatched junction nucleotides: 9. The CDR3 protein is CSASSLDRGGTQYF. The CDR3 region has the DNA TGCAGTGCTAGCTCCTTGGACAGGGGAGGGACCCAGTACTTC.

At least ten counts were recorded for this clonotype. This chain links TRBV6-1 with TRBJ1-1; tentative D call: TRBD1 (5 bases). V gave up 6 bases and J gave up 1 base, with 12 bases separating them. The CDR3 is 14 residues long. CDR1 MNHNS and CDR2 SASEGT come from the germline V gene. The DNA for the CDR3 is TGTGCCAGCAGGGGCCGTGGGGGGAACACTGAAGCTTTCTTT. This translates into CASRGRGGNTEAFF.

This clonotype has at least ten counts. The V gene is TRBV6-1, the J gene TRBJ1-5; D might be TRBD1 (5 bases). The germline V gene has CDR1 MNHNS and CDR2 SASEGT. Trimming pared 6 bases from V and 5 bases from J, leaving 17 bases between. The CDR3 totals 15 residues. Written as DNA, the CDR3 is TGTGCCAGCAGCTTCCGGGACGCCGGGGATCAGCCCCAGCATTTT. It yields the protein CASSFRDAGDQPQHF.

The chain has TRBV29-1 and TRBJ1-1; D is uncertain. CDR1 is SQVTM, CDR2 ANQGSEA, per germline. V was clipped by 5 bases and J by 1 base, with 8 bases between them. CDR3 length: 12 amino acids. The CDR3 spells CSVNLENTEAFF. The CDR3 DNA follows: TGCAGCGTTAACTTGGAGAACACTGAAGCTTTCTTT.

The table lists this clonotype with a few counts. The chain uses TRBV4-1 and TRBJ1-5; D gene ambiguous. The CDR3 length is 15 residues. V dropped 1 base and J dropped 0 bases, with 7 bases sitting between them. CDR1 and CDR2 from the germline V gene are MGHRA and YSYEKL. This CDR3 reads CASSQVPSSNQPQHF. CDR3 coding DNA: TGCGCCAGCAGCCAAGTACCGTCTAGCAATCAGCCCCAGCATTTT.

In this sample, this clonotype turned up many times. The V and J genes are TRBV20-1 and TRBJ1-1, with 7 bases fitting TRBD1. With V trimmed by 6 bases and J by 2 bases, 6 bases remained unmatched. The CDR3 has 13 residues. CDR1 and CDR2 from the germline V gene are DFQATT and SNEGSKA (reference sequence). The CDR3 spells CSASGGGNTEAFF. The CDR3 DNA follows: TGCAGTGCAAGTGGAGGGGGCAACACTGAAGCTTTCTTT.

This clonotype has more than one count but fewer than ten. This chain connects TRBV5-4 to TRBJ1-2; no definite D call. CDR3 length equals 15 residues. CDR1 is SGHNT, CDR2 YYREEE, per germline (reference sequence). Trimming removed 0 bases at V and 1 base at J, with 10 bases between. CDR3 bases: TGTGCCAGCAGCTTGGCCTGGACGGGTAACTATGGCTACACCTTC. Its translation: CASSLAWTGNYGYTF. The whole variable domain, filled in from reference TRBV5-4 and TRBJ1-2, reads ETGVTQSPTHLIKTRGQQVTLRCSSQSGHNTVSWYQQALGQGPQFIFQYYREEENGRGNFPPRFSGLQFPNYSSELNVNALELDDSALYLCASSLAWTGNYGYTFGSGTRLTVV.

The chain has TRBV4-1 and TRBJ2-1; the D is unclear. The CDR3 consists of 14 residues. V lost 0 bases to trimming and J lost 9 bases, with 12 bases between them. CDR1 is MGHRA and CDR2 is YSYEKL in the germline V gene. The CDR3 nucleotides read TGCGCCAGCAGCCAAGAGGTGGCTGGTCCTGAGCAGTTCTTC. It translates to CASSQEVAGPEQFF.